This T cell receptor (beta chain) came from a study of radiotherapy plus CTLA-4 blockade in lung cancer. Study-level information: Disease control was present in around a third of patients, and objective responses in roughly 17%. Study results and caveats: In blood, tumor-derived TCR clones expanded after radiotherapy plus ipilimumab. Interferon-beta and early blood T cell clone dynamics reportedly predicted response best.

Details on this clone: The antigen is undetermined.

Profiling relied on immunoSEQ multiplex PCR, and the TCRdb table lists in-frame clones only, not all of them. The sample consists of roughly 93,000 clones, approximately 85% of them appearing once. The CDR3 sequence is 15 residues long. The junction had 9 bases not matched to a gene; V was cut back by 7 bases and J by 4 bases. CDR1 MNHEY and CDR2 SVGAGI come from the germline V gene. Ipilimumab-mediated CTLA-4 blockade plus focal radiation was given to patients having chemo-refractory metastatic non-small-cell lung cancer. The rearrangement links TRBV6-5 to TRBJ2-4; 8 nucleotides agree with TRBD1. Here the sequenced sample was peripheral blood, taken from a patient treated with radiotherapy plus ipilimumab. The receptor's source is a human donor with non-small cell lung cancer who had a partial response to radiotherapy plus ipilimumab. CDR3 sequence reads: CASTMGDRRKNIQYF. In nucleotides, the CDR3 is TGTGCCAGCACCATGGGGGACAGGCGAAAAAACATTCAGTACTTC.